Shown below are 24 T cell receptor beta chains from a single sample sequenced in a study of metastatic and nonmetastatic thyroid tumors. None of the patients had undergone any treatment ahead of thyroid surgery. TCRdb re-analyzed the PCR reads using MiXCR. Here the sample spans about 23,000 clones, 13% to 15% being singletons. Material: tumor tissue. Every receptor here comes from a female donor with papillary thyroid cancer or a benign thyroid nodule (not recorded which). Some clones in this sample may be carry-over from other donors' samples.

This clone was counted a few times. The junction and the germline gene differ at one end; a read error may be behind it. The chain is built from TRBV28 and TRBJ2-7; D is unresolved. The CDR3 is 12 amino acids. Germline CDR1 reads MDHEN; CDR2 reads SYDVKM. CDR3 DNA: TGTGCCGGCAGTTTAGGTACCTACGAGCAGTACTTC. This codes for CAGSLGTYEQYF.

This clone came up many times. The rearrangement links TRBV7-2 to TRBJ1-1; weak D call: TRBD1 (5 bases). CDR1 and CDR2 (germline): SGHTA, FQGNSA. The germline V and J ends were trimmed by 6 bases and 1 base, with 9 bases remaining between them. The CDR3 has 13 amino acids. Here the CDR3 reads CASRNDRNTEAFF. In DNA form, the CDR3 reads TGTGCCAGCAGGAATGACAGGAACACTGAAGCTTTCTTT.

This clone was recorded many times. The chain couples TRBV29-1 to TRBJ2-5, with D tentatively TRBD1 (5 bases). The germline V and J ends were trimmed by 1 base and 2 bases, with 8 bases remaining between them. The CDR3 consists of 13 residues. The germline CDR1 and CDR2 sequences are SQVTM and ANQGSEA. The DNA of the CDR3 is TGCAGCGTTGAAGTTGGGGCACAAGAGACCCAGTACTTC. Translating it yields CSVEVGAQETQYF.

Remarks on this clone: A much larger clone sits a single nucleotide away, making a read error possible. The rearrangement uses TRBV10-2 and TRBJ2-2, with D maybe TRBD2 (6 bases). Trimming stripped 7 bases from V and 0 bases from J, with 12 bases between. Germline CDR1 WSHSY, CDR2 SAAADI. The CDR3 extends over 15 amino acids. CDR3 sequence (DNA): TGCGCCAGCATTATAGGGACTGCGAACACCGGGGAGCTGTTTTTT. Protein: CASIIGTANTGELFF.

This clone was observed at least ten times. The chain employs TRBV10-1 and TRBJ1-5; 7 nucleotides line up with TRBD1. This CDR3 region has 14 residues. Looked up from germline, CDR1 is WNHNN and CDR2 is SYGVQD (reference sequence). With 4 bases clipped from V and 6 bases from J, the junction kept 6 bases outside the gene matches. The CDR3 loop is CASSVQGEGQPQHF. For the CDR3, the DNA is TGCGCCAGCAGTGTGCAGGGGGAAGGTCAGCCCCAGCATTTT.

The J gene is TRBJ1-1, the V gene TRBV20-1, with D perhaps TRBD1 (5 bases). The CDR3 runs to 15 residues. Trimming left V 3 bases short and J 5 bases short, with 19 bases between. CDR1 DFQATT and CDR2 SNEGSKA come from the germline V gene (reference sequence). CDR3 bases: TGCAGTGCTAGGGGCGCAGGGTACGTGGGGACTGAAGCTTTCTTT. Translating it yields CSARGAGYVGTEAFF.

This clone occurred many times. The chain uses TRBV20-1 and TRBJ2-3; 9 bases are a match to TRBD2. V dropped 6 bases and J dropped 0; count of bases not matched to a gene: 13. The CDR3 has 17 amino acids. CDR1 and CDR2 (germline): DFQATT, SNEGSKA (reference sequence). This chain's CDR3 is CSAINYATSGSTDTQYF. The DNA for the CDR3 is TGCAGTGCCATTAACTACGCGACTAGCGGTAGCACAGATACGCAGTATTTT.

The chain has TRBV7-2 and TRBJ2-1; 7 positions match TRBD2. Germline V gene sequence: CDR1 SGHTA, CDR2 FQGNSA. CDR3 length equals 14 residues. V was clipped by 5 bases and J by 4 bases; unmatched bases: 5. In DNA, the CDR3 is TGTGCCAGCAGCCGGACTAGTGTTTACAATGAGCAGTTCTTC. Its translation: CASSRTSVYNEQFF.

This clone showed up many times. This chain links TRBV7-9 with TRBJ2-7; the D gene is possibly TRBD1 (6 bases). This CDR3 spans 14 amino acids. V was cut by 4 bases and J by 2 bases, with 12 bases left in between. Looked up from germline, CDR1 is SEHNR and CDR2 is FQNEAQ (reference sequence). The CDR3 DNA is TGTGCCAGCAGCTCCGCAGGGGTGACCTACGAGCAGTACTTC. Protein: CASSSAGVTYEQYF.

This clone was seen many times. V and J are TRBV6-1 and TRBJ2-1, with TRBD1 identical over 12 bases. The CDR3 has 16 residues. V lost 5 bases and J lost 4; bases outside the gene matches: 6. Per the germline V gene, CDR1 is MNHNS and CDR2 is SASEGT. The CDR3 loop reads CASSQQGQGAYNEQFF. The CDR3 nucleotides read TGTGCCAGCAGTCAACAGGGACAGGGGGCATACAATGAGCAGTTCTTC.

This clone is labeled medium-sized. This sequence joins TRBV6-5 and TRBJ1-6; D is possibly TRBD1 (6 bases). CDR1 and CDR2 from the germline V gene are MNHEY and SVGAGI. This CDR3 spans 16 amino acids. V lost 2 bases and J 0 bases, leaving 8 bases between the germline ends. CDR3 loop: CASSYGGLSYNSPLHF. The CDR3 DNA sequence: TGTGCCAGCAGTTACGGGGGGCTCTCCTATAATTCACCCCTCCACTTT.

This clone appeared a few times. The gene calls are TRBV6-4 and TRBJ2-3; D not certain. This CDR3 is built from 13 residues. V lost 2 bases, J lost 0 bases, and 3 bases lay in between. Germline V gene data show CDR1 as MRHNA and CDR2 as SNTAGT. In DNA, the CDR3 is TGTGCCAGCAGTGACGGGAGCACAGATACGCAGTATTTT. This translates into CASSDGSTDTQYF.

This clone occurred many times. The chain employs TRBV11-3 and TRBJ2-5; 14 bases fit TRBD2. The CDR3 is 16 residues long. V lost 5 bases and J lost 4; bases outside the gene matches: 6. The germline CDR1 and CDR2 sequences are SGHNT and YENEEA. The CDR3 nucleotides are TGTGCCAGCAGCCGAGGACTAGCGGGGGGCAGAGAGACCCAGTACTTC. This translates into CASSRGLAGGRETQYF.

The chain joins TRBV12-3 or TRBV12-4 to TRBJ1-1, with TRBD1 matching 8 bases. V shed 5 bases and J 4 bases; nucleotides not matched to a gene: 3. This CDR3 spans 13 amino acids. The CDR3 loop is CASSRTGGTEAFF. The DNA of the CDR3 is TGTGCCAGCAGTCGAACAGGGGGCACTGAAGCTTTCTTT.

This clone was picked up one time. V and J are TRBV11-2 and TRBJ2-7; D may be TRBD1 (5 bases). CDR3 length equals 14 residues. Trimming removed 4 bases from V and 2 bases from J, with 12 bases in between. Germline assignment: CDR1 SGHAT and CDR2 FQNNGV. CDR3 in DNA: TGTGCCAGCAGCTCCCCCAGGGATACCTACGAGCAGTACTTC. Amino acid sequence: CASSSPRDTYEQYF.

This clone rates as medium-sized. The chain employs TRBV27 and TRBJ1-2, with D uncertain. The V end lost 5 bases, the J end lost 0 bases, and 13 bases lay between the germline ends. Germline CDR1 is MNHEY and CDR2 is SMNVEV (reference sequence). CDR3 length: 15 amino acids. The CDR3, as DNA: TGTGCCAGCAGTAACAGAGTGGGGTCTAACTATGGCTACACCTTC. Protein sequence: CASSNRVGSNYGYTF.

This clone showed up many times. The chain employs TRBV11-1 and TRBJ2-7; D might be TRBD1 (5 bases). Trimming pared 5 bases from V and 0 bases from J, leaving 17 bases between. From germline, CDR1 is SGHAT and CDR2 FQDESV (reference sequence). The CDR3 runs to 16 residues. The CDR3 here is CASSPSNRPSSYEQYF. In nucleotides, the CDR3 is TGTGCCAGCAGCCCCAGTAACAGGCCGAGCTCCTACGAGCAGTACTTC.

Relative to its sample, this clone is medium-sized. The genes are TRBV18 and TRBJ1-1; maybe TRBD1 (5 bases). The length of the CDR3 is 13 residues. The germline V gene has CDR1 KGHSH and CDR2 LQKENI. Between the trimmed V and J ends, which lost 2 bases and 4 bases, there was a span of 8 bases. The CDR3 DNA reads as TGTGCCAGCTCACCAGGGAGGGGCACTGAAGCTTTCTTT. It specifies CASSPGRGTEAFF.

This clone was seen many times. The chain combines TRBV7-7 with TRBJ2-1, with D possibly being TRBD2 (7 bases). The CDR3 contains 20 residues. V shed 5 bases and J shed 0 bases, with 26 bases lying between them. From germline, CDR1 is SSHAT and CDR2 FNYEAQ (reference sequence). The CDR3 sequence is CASSPGLEGGRFSSYNEQFF. CDR3 nucleotide sequence: TGTGCCAGCAGCCCTGGGTTAGAGGGGGGGCGTTTTAGCTCCTACAATGAGCAGTTCTTC.

This clone occurred many times. CDR3 sequence: CSVRKGQGVRTEAFF. The CDR3 nucleotides are TGCAGTGTCAGGAAAGGACAGGGGGTTAGGACTGAAGCTTTCTTT. The V call is TRBV20-1, the J call TRBJ1-1, with 10 bases that match TRBD1. Germline-derived CDR1 and CDR2 are DFQATT and SNEGSKA (reference sequence). The CDR3 has 15 amino acids. J was trimmed by 5 bases and V by 7 bases; bases with no gene match: 13.

This clone has a handful of counts. The chain combines TRBV6-1 with TRBJ1-2; D unclear. The germline gives CDR1 MNHNS, CDR2 SASEGT. The CDR3 length is 10 residues. V lost 2 bases to trimming and J lost 5 bases, with 0 bases between them. The CDR3 DNA reads TGTGCCAGCAGTGAATATGGCTACACCTTC. Amino acid sequence: CASSEYGYTF.

This clone has more than one count but fewer than ten. J is TRBJ2-3 and V is TRBV6-2 or TRBV6-3, with TRBD2 as a possible D gene (6 bases). CDR1 and CDR2 (germline): MNHEY, SVGEGT. The CDR3 sequence is 14 residues long. Trimming took 4 bases from V and 2 from J, leaving 10 bases between them. CDR3 bases: TGTGCCAGCAGTTTCGGAGGGACCACAGATACGCAGTATTTT. Translated: CASSFGGTTDTQYF.

The chain links TRBV3-1 to TRBJ1-2; possibly TRBD1 for D (5 bases). The CDR3 is 12 amino acids. Trimming removed 1 base at V and 7 bases at J, with 7 bases between. Germline V lookup: CDR1 LGHDT, CDR2 YNNKEL (reference sequence). The CDR3 DNA reads TGTGCCAGCAGCCAAGCGACAGCTGGCTACACCTTC. Translation gives CASSQATAGYTF.

In this sample, this clone turned up many times. The chain recombines TRBV20-1 with TRBJ2-7, with no clear D. This CDR3 comprises 14 residues. Germline V CDR1 and CDR2: DFQATT, SNEGSKA (reference sequence). Trimming removed 3 bases from V and 4 bases from J, with 16 bases in between. The CDR3 reads CSASDRVGFYEQYF. Written as DNA, the CDR3 is TGCAGTGCTAGTGACCGGGTGGGCTTTTACGAGCAGTACTTC.